The rows below give T cell receptor beta chains drawn from one sample of a study of cytomegalovirus exposure and HLA in healthy donors. Profiling relied on immunoSEQ multiplex PCR, and the TCRdb table lists in-frame clones only, not all of them. The sample shows approximately 100,000 clones, around 70% of them seen only once. The sequenced material came from PBMCs. The receptors stem from a man aged 45-65 years in good health and CMV-seronegative. Both conserved end residues are part of each CDR3. The order of the fields is V gene, clone size, D gene, J gene, CDR3 protein, CDR3 DNA. The D gene is left open where the match is weak. Some rows mark clone size as missing; the rest say once, few, many or name a class of expanded clone.

>TRBV4-1|few|NA|TRBJ1-1
CASSQVTGLDEAFF
TGCGCCAGCAGCCAAGTAACAGGGCTGGATGAAGCTTTCTTT
>TRBV11-2|NA|NA|TRBJ2-6
CASSPQGFGANVLTF
TGTGCCAGCAGCCCGCAGGGTTTCGGGGCCAACGTCCTGACTTTC
>TRBV5-1|NA|NA|TRBJ2-7
CASSLAVQDRSYEQYF
TGCGCCAGCAGCTTGGCCGTACAGGATCGCTCCTACGAGCAGTACTTC
>TRBV5-5|NA|TRBD1|TRBJ2-4
CASSGDRGTAKNIQYF
TGTGCCAGCAGCGGGGACAGGGGGACAGCCAAAAACATTCAGTACTTC
>TRBV7-9|few|TRBD1|TRBJ1-1
CASSLVFGTGGRETEAFF
TGTGCCAGCAGCTTAGTCTTTGGGACAGGGGGCAGGGAGACTGAAGCTTTCTTT
>TRBV4-1|NA|TRBD1|TRBJ2-2
CASSQAFFGQGARTGELFF
TGCGCCAGCAGCCAAGCATTTTTCGGACAGGGGGCCCGCACCGGGGAGCTGTTTTTT
>TRBV15|NA|TRBD1|TRBJ1-4
CATSPPGQANEKLFF
TGTGCCACCAGCCCTCCGGGACAGGCTAATGAAAAACTGTTTTTT
>TRBV28|once|NA|TRBJ2-3
CASSEEPIGTDTQYF
TGTGCCAGCAGCGAGGAGCCGATCGGCACAGATACGCAGTATTTT
>TRBV27|many|TRBD2|TRBJ2-1
CASSPLAGGRGEQFF
TGTGCCAGCAGTCCCTTAGCGGGAGGGCGGGGTGAGCAGTTCTTC
>TRBV4-2|NA|NA|TRBJ2-3
CAGSQPGLTPSTDTQYF
TGTGCCGGCAGCCAACCTGGGCTAACCCCTAGCACAGATACGCAGTATTTT
>TRBV2|NA|TRBD2|TRBJ2-1
CASSEVLAEGLGNEQFF
TGTGCCAGCAGTGAAGTCCTAGCGGAGGGCCTGGGGAATGAGCAGTTCTTC
>TRBV30|NA|TRBD2|TRBJ2-5
CAWGPGGVEAQYF
TGTGCCTGGGGTCCGGGGGGAGTAGAGGCCCAGTACTTC
>TRBV28|NA|NA|TRBJ1-2
CASSLQGVEGYTF
TGTGCCAGCAGTCTACAGGGTGTGGAAGGCTACACCTTC
>TRBV5-1|NA|TRBD2|TRBJ2-3
CASSWRTSGMSTDTQYF
TGCGCCAGCAGCTGGAGGACTAGCGGGATGAGCACAGATACGCAGTATTTT
>TRBV9|NA|TRBD2|TRBJ2-3
CATTAGGRDTQYF
TGTGCCACAACCGCGGGGGGACGAGATACGCAGTATTTT
>TRBV19|NA|TRBD2|TRBJ2-7
CASSVSGSGDEQYF
TGTGCCAGTAGTGTTAGCGGGAGCGGTGACGAGCAGTACTTC
>TRBV7-9|once|TRBD2|TRBJ2-5
CASSLWGSGTQETQYF
TGTGCCAGCAGCTTATGGGGCAGCGGGACCCAAGAGACCCAGTACTTC
>TRBV5-4|NA|TRBD1|TRBJ2-7
CASSTPGQMNYEQYF
TGTGCCAGCAGCACCCCGGGACAGATGAACTACGAGCAGTACTTC
>TRBV28|few|NA|TRBJ1-1
CASSPYRLNTEAFF
TGTGCCAGCAGTCCCTACAGACTGAACACTGAAGCTTTCTTT
>TRBV29-1|NA|TRBD2|TRBJ2-3
CSVSGGAGPTDTQYF
TGCAGCGTTAGCGGGGGGGCAGGTCCCACAGATACGCAGTATTTT
>TRBV5-1|NA|NA|TRBJ2-3
CASSLNRGFYTDTQYF
TGCGCCAGCAGCTTGAATCGCGGATTCTACACAGATACGCAGTATTTT
>TRBV7-9|few|TRBD2|TRBJ2-1
CASSATSGASNEQFF
TGTGCCAGCAGCGCCACTAGCGGGGCCTCCAATGAGCAGTTCTTC
>TRBV18|NA|TRBD2|TRBJ2-3
CASSPGLAGGYSSTDTQYF
TGTGCCAGCTCACCCGGACTAGCGGGGGGCTACTCTAGCACAGATACGCAGTATTTT
>TRBV28|NA|TRBD1|TRBJ1-2
CASSSTSGTGGLGYTF
TGTGCCAGCAGTTCGACCTCTGGGACAGGGGGCCTGGGCTACACCTTC
>TRBV12-5|once|TRBD2|TRBJ2-5
CASGQTWTSGVGKTQYF
TGTGCTAGTGGTCAAACATGGACTAGCGGGGTGGGAAAGACCCAGTACTTC
>TRBV28|once|NA|TRBJ2-5
CASSPRWGLETQYF
TGTGCCAGCAGTCCGCGTTGGGGCCTAGAGACCCAGTACTTC
>TRBV6-6|few|TRBD1|TRBJ1-1
CASSDRGGGTEAFF
TGTGCCAGCTCGGACAGGGGAGGAGGGACTGAAGCTTTCTTT
>TRBV28|NA|NA|TRBJ2-1
CASSSQGRLNNEQFF
TGTGCCAGCAGTTCTCAGGGCCGTCTCAACAATGAGCAGTTCTTC
>TRBV5-6|few|TRBD1|TRBJ1-3
CASSTRGQGVNTIYF
TGTGCCAGCAGCACCCGTGGACAGGGTGTAAACACCATATATTTT
>TRBV11-2|NA|TRBD1|TRBJ2-4
CASSFQGAWIQYF
TGTGCCAGCAGCTTTCAGGGGGCTTGGATTCAGTACTTC
>TRBV7-2|NA|NA|TRBJ1-2
CASSPWSGGESYGYTF
TGTGCCAGCAGCCCCTGGTCGGGCGGGGAGAGCTATGGCTACACCTTC
>TRBV7-2|NA|NA|TRBJ2-7
CASSQVPQGYEQYF
TGTGCCAGCAGCCAAGTGCCGCAGGGTTACGAGCAGTACTTC
>TRBV29-1|NA|TRBD1|TRBJ2-7
CSASRTGASYEQYF
TGCAGCGCCTCGCGGACAGGGGCATCCTACGAGCAGTACTTC
>TRBV11-1|NA|NA|TRBJ2-1
CASTQRGTTNEQFF
TGTGCCAGCACTCAGAGGGGGACGACAAATGAGCAGTTCTTC
>TRBV7-2|NA|TRBD1|TRBJ2-5
CASSQGQKETQYF
TGTGCCAGCAGCCAGGGACAGAAAGAGACCCAGTACTTC
>TRBV19|NA|TRBD1|TRBJ1-1
CASSRTGARTEAFF
TGTGCCAGTAGTAGAACAGGGGCGAGAACTGAAGCTTTCTTT
>TRBV5-1|NA|TRBD2|TRBJ2-5
CASSWGTSGGAGETQYF
TGCGCCAGCAGCTGGGGGACTAGCGGGGGGGCCGGAGAGACCCAGTACTTC
>TRBV5-5|few|NA|TRBJ1-1
CASNEAFLF
TGTGCCAGCAACGAGGCGTTCCTCTTT
>TRBV25-1|NA|TRBD1|TRBJ1-6
CASSDFGTGYNSPLHF
TGTGCCAGCAGTGATTTCGGGACAGGGTATAATTCACCCCTCCACTTT
>TRBV29-1|NA|TRBD1|TRBJ1-2
CSAGTGLYYGHTF
TGCAGCGCCGGGACAGGGCTATACTATGGCCACACCTTC
>TRBV10-3|few|NA|TRBJ1-5
CAISESILSNQPQHF
TGTGCCATCAGTGAGTCAATCCTGAGCAATCAGCCCCAGCATTTT